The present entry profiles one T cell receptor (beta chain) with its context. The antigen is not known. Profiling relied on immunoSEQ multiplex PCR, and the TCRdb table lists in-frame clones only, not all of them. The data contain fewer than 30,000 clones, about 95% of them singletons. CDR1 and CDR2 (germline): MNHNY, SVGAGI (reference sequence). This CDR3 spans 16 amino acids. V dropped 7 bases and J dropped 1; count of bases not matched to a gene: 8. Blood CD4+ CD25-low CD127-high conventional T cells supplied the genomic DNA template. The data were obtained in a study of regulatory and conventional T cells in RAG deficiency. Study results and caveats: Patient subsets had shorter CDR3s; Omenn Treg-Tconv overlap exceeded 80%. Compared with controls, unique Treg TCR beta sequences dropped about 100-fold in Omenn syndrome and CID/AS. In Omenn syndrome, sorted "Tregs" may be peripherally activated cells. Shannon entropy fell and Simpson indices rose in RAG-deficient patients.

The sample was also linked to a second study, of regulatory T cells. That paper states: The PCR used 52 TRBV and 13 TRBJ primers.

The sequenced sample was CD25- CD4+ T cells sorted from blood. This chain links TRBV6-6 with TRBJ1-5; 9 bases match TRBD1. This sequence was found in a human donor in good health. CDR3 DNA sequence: TGTGCCAGCAATCAACAGGGGGCTGCAAGCAATCAGCCCCAGCATTTT. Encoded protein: CASNQQGAASNQPQHF.